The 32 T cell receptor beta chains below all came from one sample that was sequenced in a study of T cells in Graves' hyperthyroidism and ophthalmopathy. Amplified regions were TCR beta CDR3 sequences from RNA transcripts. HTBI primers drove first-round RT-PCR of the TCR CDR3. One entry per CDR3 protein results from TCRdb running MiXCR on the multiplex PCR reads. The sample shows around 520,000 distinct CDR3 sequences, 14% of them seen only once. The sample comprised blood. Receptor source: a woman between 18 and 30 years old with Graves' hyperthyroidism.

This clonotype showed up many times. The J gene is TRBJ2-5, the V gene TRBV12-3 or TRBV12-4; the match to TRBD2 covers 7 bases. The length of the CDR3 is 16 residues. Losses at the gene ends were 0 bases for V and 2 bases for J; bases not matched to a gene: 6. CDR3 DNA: TGTGCCAGCAGTTTAGCGCCGGGGGGTGGGCAAGAGACCCAGTACTTC. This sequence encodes CASSLAPGGGQETQYF.

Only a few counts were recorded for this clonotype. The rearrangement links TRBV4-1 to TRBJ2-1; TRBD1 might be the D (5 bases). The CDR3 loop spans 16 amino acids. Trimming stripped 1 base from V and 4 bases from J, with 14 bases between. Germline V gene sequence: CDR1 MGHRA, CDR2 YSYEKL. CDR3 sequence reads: CASSQAPQGRYNEQFF. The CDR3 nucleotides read TGCGCCAGCAGCCAAGCTCCGCAGGGTCGGTACAATGAGCAGTTCTTC.

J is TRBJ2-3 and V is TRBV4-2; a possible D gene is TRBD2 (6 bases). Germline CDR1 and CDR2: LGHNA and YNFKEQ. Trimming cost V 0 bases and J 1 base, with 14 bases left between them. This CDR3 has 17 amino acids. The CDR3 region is CASSQDLTGEGTDTQYF. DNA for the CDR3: TGTGCCAGCAGCCAAGATCTTACGGGAGAGGGCACAGATACGCAGTATTTT.

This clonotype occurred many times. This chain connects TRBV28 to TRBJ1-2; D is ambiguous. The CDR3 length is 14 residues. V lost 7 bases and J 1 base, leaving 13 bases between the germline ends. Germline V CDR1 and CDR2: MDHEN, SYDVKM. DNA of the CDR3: TGTGCCAGCACCCTCGGGCCCAATAACTATGGCTACACCTTC. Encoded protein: CASTLGPNNYGYTF.

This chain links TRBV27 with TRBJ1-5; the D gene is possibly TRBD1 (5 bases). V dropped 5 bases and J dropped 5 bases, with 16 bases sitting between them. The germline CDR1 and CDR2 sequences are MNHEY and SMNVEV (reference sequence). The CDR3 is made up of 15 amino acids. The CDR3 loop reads CASSPWMQGDQPQHF. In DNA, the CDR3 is TGTGCCAGCAGTCCATGGATGCAGGGCGATCAGCCCCAGCATTTT.

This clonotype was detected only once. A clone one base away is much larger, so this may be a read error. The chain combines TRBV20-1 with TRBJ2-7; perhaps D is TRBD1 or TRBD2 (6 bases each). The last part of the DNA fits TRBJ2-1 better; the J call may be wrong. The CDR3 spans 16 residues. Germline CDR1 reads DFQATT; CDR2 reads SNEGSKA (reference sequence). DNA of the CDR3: TGCAGTGCTAGAGCCGATCGGGGCCCGGGGGCCTACGAGCAGTTCTTC. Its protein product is CSARADRGPGAYEQFF.

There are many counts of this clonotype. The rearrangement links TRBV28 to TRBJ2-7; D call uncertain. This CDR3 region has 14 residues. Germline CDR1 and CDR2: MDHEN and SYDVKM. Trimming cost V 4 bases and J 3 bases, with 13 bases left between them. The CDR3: CASSSTAGFYEQYF. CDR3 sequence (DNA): TGTGCCAGCAGTTCCACCGCCGGCTTCTACGAGCAGTACTTC.

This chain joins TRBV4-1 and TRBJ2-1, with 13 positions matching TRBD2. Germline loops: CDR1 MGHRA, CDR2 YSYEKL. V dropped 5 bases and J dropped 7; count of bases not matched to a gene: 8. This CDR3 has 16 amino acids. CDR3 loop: CASSIPRTSGRNEQFF. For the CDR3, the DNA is TGCGCCAGCAGCATTCCTCGGACTAGCGGGAGAAATGAGCAGTTCTTC.

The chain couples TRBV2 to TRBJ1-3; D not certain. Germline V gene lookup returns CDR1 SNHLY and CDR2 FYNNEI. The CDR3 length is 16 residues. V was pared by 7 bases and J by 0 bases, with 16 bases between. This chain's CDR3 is CASKGGLTLSGNTIYF. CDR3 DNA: TGTGCCAGCAAGGGCGGCCTCACCCTCTCTGGAAACACCATATATTTT.

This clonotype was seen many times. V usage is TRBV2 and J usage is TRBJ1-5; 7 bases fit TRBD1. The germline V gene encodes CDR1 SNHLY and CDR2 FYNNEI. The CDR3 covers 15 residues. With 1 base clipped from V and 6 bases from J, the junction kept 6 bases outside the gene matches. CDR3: CASSEGDSGSQPQHF. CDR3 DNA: TGTGCCAGCAGTGAAGGGGACAGTGGCAGTCAGCCCCAGCATTTT.

The CDR3 reads CASSLREGAYEQYF. Written as DNA, the CDR3 is TGTGCCAGCAGTCTCCGGGAGGGGGCCTACGAGCAGTACTTC. The rearrangement joins TRBV27 to TRBJ2-7; 8 nucleotides align to TRBD2. The germline CDR1 and CDR2 sequences are MNHEY and SMNVEV (reference sequence). The CDR3 consists of 14 residues. Germline trimming cut 5 bases from V and 2 bases from J; bases unmatched to any gene: 5.

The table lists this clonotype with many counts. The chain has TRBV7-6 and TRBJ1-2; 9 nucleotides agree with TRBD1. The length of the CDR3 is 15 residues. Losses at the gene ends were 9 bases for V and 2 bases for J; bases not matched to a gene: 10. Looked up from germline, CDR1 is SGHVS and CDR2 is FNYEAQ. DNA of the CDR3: TGTGCCAGTCACTACAGGGGGCGTTTGAACTATGGCTACACCTTC. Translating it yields CASHYRGRLNYGYTF. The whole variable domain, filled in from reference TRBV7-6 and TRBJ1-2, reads GAGVSQSPRYKVTKRGQDVALRCDPISGHVSLYWYRQALGQGPEFLTYFNYEAQQDKSGLPNDRFSAERPEGSISTLTIQRTEQRDSAMYRCASHYRGRLNYGYTFGSGTRLTVV.

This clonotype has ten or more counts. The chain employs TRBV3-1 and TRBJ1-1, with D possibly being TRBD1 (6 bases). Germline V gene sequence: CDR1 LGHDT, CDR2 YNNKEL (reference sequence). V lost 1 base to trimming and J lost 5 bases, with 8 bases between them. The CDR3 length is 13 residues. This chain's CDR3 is CASSQGQVTEAFF. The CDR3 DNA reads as TGTGCCAGCAGCCAAGGACAGGTAACTGAAGCTTTCTTT.

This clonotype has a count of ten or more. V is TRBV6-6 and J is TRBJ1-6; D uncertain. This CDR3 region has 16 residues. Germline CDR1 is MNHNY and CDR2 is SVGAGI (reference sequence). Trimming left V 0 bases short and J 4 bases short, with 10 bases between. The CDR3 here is CASSYSWQAYNSPLHF. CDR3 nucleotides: TGTGCCAGCAGTTACTCGTGGCAGGCTTATAATTCACCCCTCCACTTT.

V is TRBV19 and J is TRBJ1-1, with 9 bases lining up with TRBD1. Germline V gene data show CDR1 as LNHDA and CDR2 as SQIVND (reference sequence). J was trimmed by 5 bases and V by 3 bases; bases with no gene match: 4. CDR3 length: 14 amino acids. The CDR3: CASSIYRGRTEAFF. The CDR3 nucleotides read TGTGCCAGTAGTATCTACAGGGGGCGTACTGAAGCTTTCTTT.

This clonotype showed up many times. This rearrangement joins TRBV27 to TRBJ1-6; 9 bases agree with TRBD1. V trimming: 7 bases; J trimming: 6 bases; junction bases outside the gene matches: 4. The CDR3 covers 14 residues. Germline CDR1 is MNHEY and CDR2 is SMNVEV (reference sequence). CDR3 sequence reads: CASTPGQGNSPLHF. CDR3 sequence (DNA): TGTGCCAGCACTCCGGGACAGGGTAATTCACCCCTCCACTTT.

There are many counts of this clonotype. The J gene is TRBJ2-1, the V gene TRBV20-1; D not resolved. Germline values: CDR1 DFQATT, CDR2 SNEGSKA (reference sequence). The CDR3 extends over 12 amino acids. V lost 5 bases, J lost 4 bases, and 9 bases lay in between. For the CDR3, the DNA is TGCAGTGCTCAAAACAGTTACAATGAGCAGTTCTTC. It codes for CSAQNSYNEQFF.

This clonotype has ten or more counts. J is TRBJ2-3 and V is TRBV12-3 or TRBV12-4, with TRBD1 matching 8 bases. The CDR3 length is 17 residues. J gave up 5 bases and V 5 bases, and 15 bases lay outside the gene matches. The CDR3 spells CASSLTGRDRLKDTQYF. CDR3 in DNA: TGTGCCAGCAGTCTGACCGGCCGGGACAGGTTGAAAGATACGCAGTATTTT.

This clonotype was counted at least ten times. The CDR3 coding sequence is TGTGCCAGTGGGGACAGTAGCAATCAGCCCCAGCATTTT. Its translation is CASGDSSNQPQHF. J is TRBJ1-5 and V is TRBV19; 7 bases align to TRBD1. Germline V gene sequence: CDR1 LNHDA, CDR2 SQIVND (reference sequence). V was clipped by 8 bases and J by 0 bases; unmatched bases: 1. There are 13 residues in the CDR3.

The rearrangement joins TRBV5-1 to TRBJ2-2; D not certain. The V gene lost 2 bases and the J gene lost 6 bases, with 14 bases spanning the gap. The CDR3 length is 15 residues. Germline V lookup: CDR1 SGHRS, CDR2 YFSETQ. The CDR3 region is CASSLRQDGAGELFF. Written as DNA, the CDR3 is TGCGCCAGCAGCTTACGGCAAGATGGTGCCGGGGAGCTGTTTTTT. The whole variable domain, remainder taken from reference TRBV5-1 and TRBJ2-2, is KAGVTQTPRYLIKTRGQQVTLSCSPISGHRSVSWYQQTPGQGLQFLFEYFSETQRNKGNFPGRFSGRQFSNSRSEMNVSTLELGDSALYLCASSLRQDGAGELFFGEGSRLTVL.

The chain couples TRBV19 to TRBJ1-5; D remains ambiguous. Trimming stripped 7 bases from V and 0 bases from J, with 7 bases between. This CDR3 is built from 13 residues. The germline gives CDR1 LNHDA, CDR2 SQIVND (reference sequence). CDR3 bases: TGTGCCAGTATGGGGTATAGCAATCAGCCCCAGCATTTT. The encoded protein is CASMGYSNQPQHF.

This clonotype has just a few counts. Here the CDR3 DNA reads TGTGCCAGCAGTTCATTAGGGACAGAGCACTCCTACGAGCAGTACGTC. Translation: CASSSLGTEHSYEQYV. V gene TRBV6-2 or TRBV6-3 combines with J gene TRBJ2-7; 7 bases are shared with TRBD1. The germline CDR1 and CDR2 sequences are MNHEY and SVGEGT. V dropped 4 bases and J dropped 0; count of bases not matched to a gene: 9. The CDR3 covers 16 residues.

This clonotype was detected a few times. The CDR3 DNA sequence: TGTGCCAGCAGCTTGGTGGAAGGGGCTGAAGCTTTCTTT. It encodes CASSLVEGAEAFF. The chain uses TRBV5-6 and TRBJ1-1, with D possibly TRBD1 on 5 matching bases. V was shortened by 0 bases and J by 6 bases, with 9 bases between the two germline ends. Germline V CDR1 and CDR2: SGHDT, YYEEEE. The CDR3 covers 13 residues.

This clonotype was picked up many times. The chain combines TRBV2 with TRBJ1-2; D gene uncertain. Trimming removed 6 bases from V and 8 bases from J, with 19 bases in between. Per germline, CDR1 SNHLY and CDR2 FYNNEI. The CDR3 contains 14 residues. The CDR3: CASSLGGPPLGYTF. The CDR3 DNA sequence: TGTGCCAGCAGCCTTGGTGGGCCCCCACTCGGCTACACCTTC.

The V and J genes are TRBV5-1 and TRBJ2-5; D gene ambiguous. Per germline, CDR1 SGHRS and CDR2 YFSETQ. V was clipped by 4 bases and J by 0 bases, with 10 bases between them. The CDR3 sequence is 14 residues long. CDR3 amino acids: CASSPKDHQETQYF. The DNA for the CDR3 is TGCGCCAGCAGCCCTAAAGACCACCAAGAGACCCAGTACTTC.

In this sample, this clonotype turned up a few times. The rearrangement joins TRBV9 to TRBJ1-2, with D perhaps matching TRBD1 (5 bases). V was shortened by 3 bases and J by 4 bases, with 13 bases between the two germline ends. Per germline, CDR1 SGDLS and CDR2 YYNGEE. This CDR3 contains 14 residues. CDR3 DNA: TGTGCCAGCAGCGCAACCGGGACGGCCTATGGCTACACCTTC. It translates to CASSATGTAYGYTF.

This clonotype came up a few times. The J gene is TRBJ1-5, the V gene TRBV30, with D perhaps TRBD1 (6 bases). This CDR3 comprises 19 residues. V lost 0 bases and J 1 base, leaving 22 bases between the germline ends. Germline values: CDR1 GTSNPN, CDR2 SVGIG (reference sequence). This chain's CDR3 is CAWSVRGGKIGGSNQPQHF. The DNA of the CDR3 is TGTGCCTGGAGTGTACGAGGGGGGAAGATTGGGGGAAGCAATCAGCCCCAGCATTTT. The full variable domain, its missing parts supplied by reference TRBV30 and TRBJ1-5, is SQTIHQWPATLVQPVGSPLSLECTVEGTSNPNLYWYRQAAGRGLQLLFYSVGIGQISSEVPQNLSASRPQDRQFILSSKKLLLSDSGFYLCAWSVRGGKIGGSNQPQHFGDGTRLSIL.

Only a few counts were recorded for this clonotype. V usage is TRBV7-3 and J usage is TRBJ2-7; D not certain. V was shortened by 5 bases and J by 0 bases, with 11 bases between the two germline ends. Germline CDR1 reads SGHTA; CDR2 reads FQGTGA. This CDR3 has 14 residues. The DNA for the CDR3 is TGTGCCAGCAGCCTAAACGACGGCTCCTACGAGCAGTACTTC. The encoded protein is CASSLNDGSYEQYF.

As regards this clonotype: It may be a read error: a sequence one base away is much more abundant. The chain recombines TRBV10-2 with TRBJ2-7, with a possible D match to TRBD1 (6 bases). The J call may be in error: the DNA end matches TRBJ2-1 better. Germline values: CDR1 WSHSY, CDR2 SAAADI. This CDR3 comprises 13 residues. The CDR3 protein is CASSRTESYEQFF. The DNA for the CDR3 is TGTGCCAGCAGCCGGACAGAGTCCTACGAGCAGTTCTTC.

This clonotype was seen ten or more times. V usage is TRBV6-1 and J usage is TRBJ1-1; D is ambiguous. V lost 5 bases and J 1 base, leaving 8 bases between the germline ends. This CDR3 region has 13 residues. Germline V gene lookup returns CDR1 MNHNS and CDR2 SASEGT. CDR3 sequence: CASSRASNTEAFF. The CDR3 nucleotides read TGTGCCAGCAGTCGGGCATCGAACACTGAAGCTTTCTTT.

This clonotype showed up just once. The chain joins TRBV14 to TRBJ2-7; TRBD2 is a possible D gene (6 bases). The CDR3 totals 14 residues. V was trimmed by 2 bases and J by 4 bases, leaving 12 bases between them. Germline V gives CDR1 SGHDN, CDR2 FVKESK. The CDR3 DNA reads TGTGCCAGCAGCCAAAACGGGACTGAGTACGAGCAGTACTTC. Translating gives CASSQNGTEYEQYF.

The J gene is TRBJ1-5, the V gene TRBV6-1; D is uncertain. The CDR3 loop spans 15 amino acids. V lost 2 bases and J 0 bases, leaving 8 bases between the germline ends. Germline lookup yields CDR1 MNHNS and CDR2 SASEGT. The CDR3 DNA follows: TGTGCCAGCAGTGAATTACAGAATAGCAATCAGCCCCAGCATTTT. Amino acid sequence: CASSELQNSNQPQHF.